This T cell receptor beta chain was sequenced for a study of metastatic and nonmetastatic thyroid tumors. Study context: Repertoires of blood and of tissue (tumor or nodule) from malignant and benign thyroid patients were compared.

Many counts were recorded for this clone. Its target is not known. The study's findings and limits: According to reports, the diversity of TCR beta was significantly higher in malignant thyroid tumors than in benign nodules, and this held in both blood and tumor samples.

This CDR3 has 13 amino acids. Unmatched junction bases numbered 5, after V lost 5 bases and J lost 6 bases. The germline CDR1 and CDR2 sequences are SGHTA and FQGTGA. In the authors' methods: Construction of a distant-metastasis classifier for papillary thyroid cancer relied on CDR3 differences across clinicopathological groups. From the PCR reads, TCRdb re-called clones with MiXCR. What appears here as the V and J calls and clone size reflects TCRdb's work, not the paper's. The profile covers around 45,000 clones, with 3% to 3.5% appearing a single time and about 9.7% taken by the ten largest. The entire patient cohort was treatment-naive prior to thyroid surgery.

The J gene is TRBJ2-7, the V gene TRBV7-3; 9 bases match TRBD1. Material: blood. The source is a female donor with papillary thyroid cancer or a benign thyroid nodule (not recorded which). Some clones in this sample may be carry-over from other donors' samples. This CDR3 is CASSPGDRAEQYF. As DNA, the CDR3 is TGTGCCAGCAGCCCAGGGGACAGGGCCGAGCAGTACTTC.